One and the same sample provided the 30 T cell receptor beta chains below, sequenced in a study of untreated major depressive disorder (dated by TCRdb to 2016 to 2019). Preparation of the library involved the immunoSEQ multiplex PCR assay. TCRdb retrieved this table from immuneACCESS and kept in-frame rearrangements only. Not all clones are present; in checked studies, unresolved V genes account for under half, and no reason is known for the remainder. The sample table records 20,000 to 25,000 clones; approximately 95% of these occur just once. Of the sample, around 0.3% falls within the top ten clones. The material sequenced was CD4+ T cells from PBMCs. The receptor source for this set is a man in his thirties or forties in good health.

The rearrangement joins TRBV2 to TRBJ1-5; TRBD1 is a possible D gene (5 bases). The CDR3 consists of 16 residues. From germline, CDR1 is SNHLY and CDR2 FYNNEI. V lost 7 bases to trimming and J lost 3 bases, with 19 bases between them. The CDR3 DNA is TGTGCCAGCACCCGACAGAGGGTAGGGGCCAATCAGCCCCAGCATTTT. Translation: CASTRQRVGANQPQHF. The full variable domain, its missing parts supplied by reference TRBV2 and TRBJ1-5, is EPEVTQTPSHQVTQMGQEVILRCVPISNHLYFYWYRQILGQKVEFLVSFYNNEISEKSEIFDDQFSVERPDGSNFTLKIRSTKLEDSAMYFCASTRQRVGANQPQHFGDGTRLSIL.

This rearrangement joins TRBV2 to TRBJ2-2; 10 nucleotides agree with TRBD1. Germline V gene sequence: CDR1 SNHLY, CDR2 FYNNEI. The CDR3 covers 16 residues. V shed 4 bases, J shed 7 bases, and the junction held 9 bases outside the gene matches. CDR3 sequence: CASSAGQGLTSGELFF. As DNA, the CDR3 is TGTGCCAGCAGTGCGGGACAGGGGTTAACCAGCGGGGAGCTGTTTTTT.

This clone appeared a single time. This chain links TRBV27 with TRBJ1-2; a possible D gene is TRBD1 (5 bases). Germline CDR1 reads MNHEY; CDR2 reads SMNVEV (reference sequence). V lost 7 bases to trimming and J lost 5 bases, with 17 bases between them. This CDR3 is 14 amino acids long. CDR3 sequence: CASKGFQEKYGYTF. CDR3 nucleotide sequence: TGTGCCAGCAAGGGGTTCCAGGAAAAGTATGGCTACACCTTC.

The V call is TRBV30, the J call TRBJ1-2; 9 nucleotides agree with TRBD1. The V gene end was trimmed by 4 bases and the J gene end by 4 bases; junction bases not matched to a gene: 4. From germline, CDR1 is GTSNPN and CDR2 SVGIG (reference sequence). The length of the CDR3 is 13 residues. This chain's CDR3 is CAWNRGRAYGYTF. The CDR3 DNA is TGTGCCTGGAACAGGGGGCGCGCCTATGGCTACACCTTC.

The chain joins TRBV12-5 to TRBJ2-7; D is possibly TRBD1 (6 bases). This CDR3 region has 18 residues. Germline V CDR1 and CDR2: LGHNT, FRNRAP. Trimming cost V 6 bases and J 2 bases, with 26 bases left between them. CDR3 bases: TGTGCTAGTGGCCTCACGCCTTACAGGGACCTCGCTACCTACGAGCAGTACTTC. It codes for CASGLTPYRDLATYEQYF.

V gene TRBV2 combines with J gene TRBJ1-1, with no clear D. The CDR3 is 13 residues long. Germline CDR1 is SNHLY and CDR2 is FYNNEI. V was pared by 6 bases and J by 5 bases, with 13 bases between. CDR3 DNA: TGTGCCAGCAGGGACCGGGCGCGGACTGAAGCTTTCTTT. It codes for CASRDRARTEAFF.

V is TRBV9 and J is TRBJ2-1; 10 nucleotides match TRBD2. The V gene end was trimmed by 4 bases and the J gene end by 2 bases; junction bases not matched to a gene: 3. In germline, CDR1 is SGDLS, CDR2 YYNGEE. The CDR3 is 15 residues long. This CDR3 is CASSNLAGAYNEQFF. The CDR3 DNA sequence: TGTGCCAGCAGCAATCTAGCGGGAGCCTACAATGAGCAGTTCTTC.

The chain uses TRBV2 and TRBJ1-2; no definite D call. Germline CDR1 reads SNHLY; CDR2 reads FYNNEI. V lost 9 bases and J lost 4, with 12 bases in between. The CDR3 consists of 12 residues. The CDR3 DNA reads as TGTGCCAGTTCCCAGGCTAGCTATGGCTACACCTTC. This translates into CASSQASYGYTF.

The CDR3 DNA reads as TGCGCCAGCAGCCACCCGAGCGGCAATCAGCCCCAGCATTTT. Translation: CASSHPSGNQPQHF. The V and J genes are TRBV4-1 and TRBJ1-5; no clear D. Between the trimmed V and J ends, which lost 3 bases and 2 bases, there was a span of 8 bases. In germline, CDR1 is MGHRA, CDR2 YSYEKL. CDR3 length: 14 amino acids.

CDR3 DNA sequence: TGCAGCGTTGCCGGGATATCTTCGGGGACGGGTGGCTACACCTTC. Amino acids: CSVAGISSGTGGYTF. The chain combines TRBV29-1 with TRBJ1-2, with D perhaps TRBD1 (5 bases). The length of the CDR3 is 15 residues. Trimming removed 4 bases at V and 7 bases at J, with 22 bases between. The germline gives CDR1 SQVTM, CDR2 ANQGSEA. The entire variable domain, with the rest obtained from reference TRBV29-1 and TRBJ1-2, is as follows: SAVISQKPSRDICQRGTSLTIQCQVDSQVTMMFWYRQQPGQSLTLIATANQGSEATYESGFVIDKFPISRPNLTFSTLTVSNMSPEDSSIYLCSVAGISSGTGGYTFGSGTRLTVV.

This chain connects TRBV5-1 to TRBJ1-2, with D hard to call. This CDR3 has 16 residues. Trimming pared 4 bases from V and 2 bases from J, leaving 18 bases between. Per the germline V gene, CDR1 is SGHRS and CDR2 is YFSETQ. This CDR3 reads CASSARTAPINYGYTF. In DNA form, the CDR3 reads TGCGCCAGCAGCGCCCGGACCGCTCCTATCAACTATGGCTACACCTTC.

This clone occurred a few times. The chain uses TRBV5-1 and TRBJ1-2; TRBD1 aligns across 7 bases. The germline V gene has CDR1 SGHRS and CDR2 YFSETQ. The CDR3 has 15 residues. The junction had 11 bases not matched to a gene; V was cut back by 4 bases and J by 5 bases. CDR3 in amino acids: CASSPETGSFYGYTF. CDR3 nucleotides: TGCGCCAGCAGCCCGGAGACAGGGAGCTTTTATGGCTACACCTTC.

This chain uses TRBV6-6 with TRBJ1-5, with 11 bases lining up with TRBD1. The CDR3 has 15 amino acids. Germline lookup yields CDR1 MNHNY and CDR2 SVGAGI (reference sequence). The J segment lost 9 bases and the V segment lost 6 bases, leaving 10 bases of the junction unmatched. This CDR3 reads CASSAGTGGSGPQHF. The DNA for the CDR3 is TGTGCCAGCAGCGCCGGGACAGGGGGAAGTGGGCCCCAGCATTTT.

V and J are TRBV29-1 and TRBJ1-3, with D unresolved. The CDR3 totals 13 residues. V was shortened by 0 bases and J by 4 bases, with 7 bases between the two germline ends. Germline-derived CDR1 and CDR2 are SQVTM and ANQGSEA. The DNA for the CDR3 is TGCAGCGTTGAAGATCGGCAGGGAAACACCATATATTTT. Residues: CSVEDRQGNTIYF.

The gene calls are TRBV19 and TRBJ2-2; 14 bases match TRBD2. The CDR3 consists of 15 residues. Losses at the gene ends were 9 bases for V and 8 bases for J; bases not matched to a gene: 8. The germline V gene has CDR1 LNHDA and CDR2 SQIVND (reference sequence). The CDR3 is CASLTSGRASGELFF. The DNA for the CDR3 is TGTGCCAGCCTGACTAGCGGGAGGGCCTCGGGGGAGCTGTTTTTT.

The chain uses TRBV5-1 and TRBJ1-2; 10 bases are a match to TRBD1. Germline CDR1 SGHRS, CDR2 YFSETQ. V trimming: 4 bases; J trimming: 6 bases; junction bases outside the gene matches: 15. This CDR3 has 17 residues. This CDR3 reads CASSRAGQTGGADGYTF. CDR3 sequence (DNA): TGCGCCAGCAGCCGTGCGGGCCAGACAGGGGGCGCGGATGGCTACACCTTC.

The chain couples TRBV5-5 to TRBJ2-1; possible D gene TRBD1, 5 bases. In germline, CDR1 is SGHKS, CDR2 YYEKEE (reference sequence). V shed 1 base and J shed 7 bases, with 9 bases lying between them. CDR3 size: 13 residues. In nucleotides, the CDR3 is TGTGCCAGCAGCTTGACAGGAATTAATGAGCAGTTCTTC. The encoded protein is CASSLTGINEQFF.

This chain joins TRBV5-1 and TRBJ2-7, with 9 bases that match TRBD1. This CDR3 is 16 amino acids long. Germline V gene data show CDR1 as SGHRS and CDR2 as YFSETQ. The ends lost 3 bases at V and 5 bases at J; junction bases unmatched: 12. The CDR3 is CASSYGRTGGVDEQYF. In DNA, the CDR3 is TGCGCCAGCAGCTACGGGAGAACAGGGGGCGTGGACGAGCAGTACTTC.

The chain links TRBV9 to TRBJ2-5; D remains ambiguous. V shed 0 bases and J shed 5 bases, with 5 bases lying between them. The CDR3 has 12 amino acids. Per germline, CDR1 SGDLS and CDR2 YYNGEE. CDR3 residues: CASSVGGETQYF. As DNA, the CDR3 is TGTGCCAGCAGCGTAGGTGGGGAGACCCAGTACTTC.

The J gene is TRBJ2-1, the V gene TRBV19; possible D gene TRBD2, 5 bases. The CDR3 has 15 amino acids. The germline V gene has CDR1 LNHDA and CDR2 SQIVND (reference sequence). Trimming took 6 bases from V and 5 from J, leaving 17 bases between them. The CDR3 is CASSLGSLHHNEQFF. The CDR3 nucleotides read TGTGCCAGTAGCCTGGGGAGCCTACACCACAATGAGCAGTTCTTC.

This chain uses TRBV18 with TRBJ2-5, with unresolved D. V lost 3 bases to trimming and J lost 4 bases, with 21 bases between them. The CDR3 contains 17 residues. Germline CDR1 reads KGHSH; CDR2 reads LQKENI. The chain's CDR3 is CASSPDLTVLPGETQYF. The DNA for the CDR3 is TGTGCCAGCTCACCGGATCTCACCGTACTTCCGGGAGAGACCCAGTACTTC.

The J gene is TRBJ2-1, the V gene TRBV5-4; 9 bases agree with TRBD2. Trimming at V came to 3 bases and at J to 7 bases, leaving 8 bases not matched to a gene. In germline, CDR1 is SGHNT, CDR2 YYREEE (reference sequence). The CDR3 runs to 15 residues. CDR3 residues: CASSSKREEGNEQFF. The CDR3, as DNA: TGTGCCAGCAGCTCCAAGCGGGAGGAAGGGAATGAGCAGTTCTTC.

This chain joins TRBV9 and TRBJ2-3; D is uncertain. The ends were cut back, 3 bases at V and 4 bases at J, with 12 bases in the middle. The CDR3 contains 14 residues. The germline CDR1 and CDR2 sequences are SGDLS and YYNGEE. The CDR3 DNA reads as TGTGCCAGCAGCGCCGGCAGTGGGGCAGATACGCAGTATTTT. Amino acids: CASSAGSGADTQYF.

The chain employs TRBV2 and TRBJ1-5; possible D gene TRBD1, 5 bases. This CDR3 spans 12 amino acids. Germline V gene data show CDR1 as SNHLY and CDR2 as FYNNEI. The germline V and J ends were trimmed by 6 bases and 9 bases, with 12 bases remaining between them. CDR3 DNA: TGTGCCAGCAGGGGGACCTTTGGGCCCCAGCATTTT. This sequence encodes CASRGTFGPQHF.

J is TRBJ2-1 and V is TRBV4-1; D might be TRBD1 (6 bases). Germline loops: CDR1 MGHRA, CDR2 YSYEKL. Trimming removed 1 base at V and 7 bases at J, with 11 bases between. CDR3 size: 14 residues. CDR3 residues: CASSQAPGTNEQFF. CDR3 nucleotide sequence: TGCGCCAGCAGCCAAGCCCCAGGGACAAATGAGCAGTTCTTC.

This clone was detected once. The V gene is TRBV7-9, the J gene TRBJ2-3, with 10 positions matching TRBD2. The CDR3 sequence is 18 residues long. After removal of 1 base from V and 3 bases from J, the junction contained 10 bases not matched to a gene. Germline lookup yields CDR1 SEHNR and CDR2 FQNEAQ (reference sequence). This chain's CDR3 is CASSLGLGAGGGTDTQYF. In nucleotides, the CDR3 is TGTGCCAGCAGCTTAGGCCTTGGAGCGGGAGGGGGAACAGATACGCAGTATTTT.

The V call is TRBV7-9, the J call TRBJ1-5; possible D gene TRBD1, 5 bases. Trimming left V 1 base short and J 4 bases short, with 11 bases between. The CDR3 is 15 amino acids. The V gene's germline CDR1 is SEHNR and CDR2 FQNEAQ (reference sequence). The CDR3 is CASSLDGAGNQPQHF. In nucleotides, the CDR3 is TGTGCCAGCAGCTTAGACGGGGCAGGAAATCAGCCCCAGCATTTT.

The gene calls are TRBV20-1 and TRBJ1-1; possible D gene TRBD1, 5 bases. The V end was cut by 6 bases, the J end by 7 bases, with 9 bases between. Per germline, CDR1 DFQATT and CDR2 SNEGSKA (reference sequence). The CDR3 consists of 10 residues. This CDR3 is CSALDSEAFF. The CDR3 DNA is TGCAGTGCCCTTGACAGTGAAGCTTTCTTT.

This chain uses TRBV9 with TRBJ2-5, with 11 bases lining up with TRBD2. In germline, CDR1 is SGDLS, CDR2 YYNGEE. This CDR3 is 15 amino acids long. The V segment lost 0 bases and the J segment 2 bases; nucleotides outside the gene matches: 0. CDR3 sequence: CASSVVAGGQETQYF. In nucleotides, the CDR3 is TGTGCCAGCAGCGTAGTAGCGGGAGGGCAAGAGACCCAGTACTTC.

The chain recombines TRBV7-9 with TRBJ1-2; the D gene is possibly TRBD1 (5 bases). Germline V gene lookup returns CDR1 SEHNR and CDR2 FQNEAQ (reference sequence). The CDR3 extends over 16 amino acids. With 3 bases removed from V and 2 bases from J, the gap between germline ends came to 16 bases. The CDR3 DNA sequence: TGTGCCAGCAGCTTTTCCGGGGCAGGGACCAACTATGGCTACACCTTC. Its protein is CASSFSGAGTNYGYTF. The whole variable domain, filled in from reference TRBV7-9 and TRBJ1-2, reads DTGVSQNPRHKITKRGQNVTFRCDPISEHNRLYWYRQTLGQGPEFLTYFQNEAQLEKSRLLSDRFSAERPKGSFSTLEIQRTEQGDSAMYLCASSFSGAGTNYGYTFGSGTRLTVV.